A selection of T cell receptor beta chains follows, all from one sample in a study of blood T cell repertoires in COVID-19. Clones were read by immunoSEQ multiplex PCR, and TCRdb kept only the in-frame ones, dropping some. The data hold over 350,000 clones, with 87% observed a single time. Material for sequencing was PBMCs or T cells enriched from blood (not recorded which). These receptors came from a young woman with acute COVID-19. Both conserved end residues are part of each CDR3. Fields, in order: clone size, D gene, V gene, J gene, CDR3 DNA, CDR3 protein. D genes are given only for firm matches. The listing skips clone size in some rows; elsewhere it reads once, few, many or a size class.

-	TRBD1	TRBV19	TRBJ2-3	TGTGCCAGTAGTATAAGGGACAGTACCACAGATACGCAGTATTTT	CASSIRDSTTDTQYF
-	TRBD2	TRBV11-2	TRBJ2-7	TGTGCCAGCAGCCCCCGACTAGCGGGAGGTAAATCCTACGAGCAGTACTTC	CASSPRLAGGKSYEQYF
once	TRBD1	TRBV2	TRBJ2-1	TGTGCCAGTAGGACAGGGGCCGACTCCTACAATGAGCAGTTCTTC	CASRTGADSYNEQFF
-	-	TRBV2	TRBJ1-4	TGTGCCAGCCAAATAGTAACTAATGAAAAACTGTTTTTT	CASQIVTNEKLFF
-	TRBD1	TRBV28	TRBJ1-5	TGTGCCAGCAGTTTAGGGACAGGGGGCTTTCAGCCCCAGCATTTT	CASSLGTGGFQPQHF
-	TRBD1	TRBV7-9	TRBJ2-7	TGTGCCAGCAGCTTAAAAGGACAGGCGAGCTCCTACGAGCAGTACTTC	CASSLKGQASSYEQYF
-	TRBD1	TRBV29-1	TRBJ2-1	TGCAGCGTTGTTCTTCCCGGGACAGGGTTCAATGAGCAGTTCTTC	CSVVLPGTGFNEQFF
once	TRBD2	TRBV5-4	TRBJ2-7	TGTGCCAGCAGCCCGACTAGCGATGCCTACGAGCAGTACTTC	CASSPTSDAYEQYF
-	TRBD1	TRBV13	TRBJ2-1	TGTGCCAGCAGCATACCGGGACAGGGGGGCAATGAGCAGTTCTTC	CASSIPGQGGNEQFF
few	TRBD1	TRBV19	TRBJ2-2	TGTGCCAGTAGTATAATGAGACAGGGGGCCGGGGAGCTGTTTTTT	CASSIMRQGAGELFF
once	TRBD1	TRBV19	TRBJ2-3	TGTGCCAGTAGTATCCCAGGGGGTATCCCGACTCATTCGCAGTATTTT	CASSIPGGIPTHSQYF
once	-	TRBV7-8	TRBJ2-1	TGTGCCAGCAGGCGGGACAATGAGCAGTTCTTC	CASRRDNEQFF
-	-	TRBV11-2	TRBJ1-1	TGTGCCAGCAGCTTAGGCCGGGACACTGAAGCTTTCTTT	CASSLGRDTEAFF
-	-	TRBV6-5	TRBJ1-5	TGTGCCAGCAGTTACGGCAGGGGCATCAATCAGCCCCAGCATTTT	CASSYGRGINQPQHF
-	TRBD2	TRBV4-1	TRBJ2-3	TGCGCCAGCAGCATAGGACTAGCGGGGGGCCGACGCACAGATACGCAGTATTTT	CASSIGLAGGRRTDTQYF
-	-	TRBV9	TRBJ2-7	TGTGCCAGCAGCCCCTTTCATTCGTCGGGTTCCTACGAGCAGTACTTC	CASSPFHSSGSYEQYF
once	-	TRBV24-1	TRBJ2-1	TGTGCCACCAGTGACCCGGGTCGGGGAAGCGCCTACAATGAGCAGTTCTTC	CATSDPGRGSAYNEQFF
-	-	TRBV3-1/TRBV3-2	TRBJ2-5	TGTGCCAGCAGCCAACGGCGGGGTTTCGGCCAAGAGACCCAGTACTTC	CASSQRRGFGQETQYF
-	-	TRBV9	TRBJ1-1	TGTGCCAGCAGCCCCCCGGGGACTGAAGCTTTCTTT	CASSPPGTEAFF
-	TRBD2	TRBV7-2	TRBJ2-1	TGTGCCAGCAGCTTAGGGACTAGCGGGTACAATGAGCAGTTCTTC	CASSLGTSGYNEQFF
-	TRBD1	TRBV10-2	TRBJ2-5	TGCGCCAGCGGACAGGTACAAGAGACCCAGTACTTC	CASGQVQETQYF
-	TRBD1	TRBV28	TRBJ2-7	TGTGCCAGCAGTAAAGGGGGCGGAGCCTACGAGCAGTACTTC	CASSKGGGAYEQYF
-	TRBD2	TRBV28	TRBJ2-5	TGTGCCAGCAGTTTAATCCAAGGACTAGCGGGAGGAGAGACCCAGTACTTC	CASSLIQGLAGGETQYF
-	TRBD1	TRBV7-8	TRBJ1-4	TGTGCCAGCAGCGGACAGGGGGCGGTTAATGAAAAACTGTTTTTT	CASSGQGAVNEKLFF
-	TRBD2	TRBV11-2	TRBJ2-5	TGTGCCAGCAGCTTTCGCCTAGCGGGGGCCCCCGAGACCCAGTACTTC	CASSFRLAGAPETQYF
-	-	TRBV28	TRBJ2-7	TGTGCCAGCAGTTTTATCCCCTACGAGCAGTACTTC	CASSFIPYEQYF
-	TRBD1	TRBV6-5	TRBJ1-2	TGTGCCAGCCGACAGGGGGCCTCCATCTATGGCTACACCTTC	CASRQGASIYGYTF
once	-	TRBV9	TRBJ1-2	TGTGCCAGCAGCGTGCAGGGGACCTATGGCTACACCTTC	CASSVQGTYGYTF
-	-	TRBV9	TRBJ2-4	TGTGCCAGCAGCGTGTCTCCAGGCGACATTCAGTACTTC	CASSVSPGDIQYF
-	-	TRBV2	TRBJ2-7	TGTGCCAGCAGGTCCGTCCGGGGTAGGTCCTACGAGCAGTACTTC	CASRSVRGRSYEQYF
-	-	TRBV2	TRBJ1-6	TGTGCCAGCAGTGAATTCCTTAATTCACCCCTCCACTTT	CASSEFLNSPLHF
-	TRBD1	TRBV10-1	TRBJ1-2	TGCGCCAGCAGTGAGGACAGGGTGTATGGCTACACCTTC	CASSEDRVYGYTF
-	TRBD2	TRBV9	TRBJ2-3	TGTGCCAGCAGCGTAGTGGGAGGGCTCACAGATACGCAGTATTTT	CASSVVGGLTDTQYF
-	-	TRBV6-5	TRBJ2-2	TGTGCCAGCAGTTGGAACAGGTTGAACACCGGGGAGCTGTTTTTT	CASSWNRLNTGELFF
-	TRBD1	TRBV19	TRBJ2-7	TGTGCCAGTAGTAGGGACAGGACAACTTCCTACGAGCAGTACTTC	CASSRDRTTSYEQYF
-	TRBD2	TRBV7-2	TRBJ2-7	TGTGCCAGCAGCCTGGGACTAGCGTGGGAGCAGTACTTC	CASSLGLAWEQYF
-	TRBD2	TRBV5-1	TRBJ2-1	TGCGCCAGCAGCTTGGTTGGCGGGAGGGCCGGAAATGAGCAGTTCTTC	CASSLVGGRAGNEQFF
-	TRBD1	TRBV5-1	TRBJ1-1	TGCGCCAGCAGCAGAGACAGGGATTGGGGTAAGACTGAAGCTTTCTTT	CASSRDRDWGKTEAFF
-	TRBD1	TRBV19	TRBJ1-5	TGTGCCAGTAGTGCGGACAGGGGTGGCAATCAGCCCCAGCATTTT	CASSADRGGNQPQHF
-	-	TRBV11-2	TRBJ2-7	TGTGCCAGCAGCTCGACGGGCTCCTACGAGCAGTACTTC	CASSSTGSYEQYF
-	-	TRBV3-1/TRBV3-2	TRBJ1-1	TGTGCCAGCAGCCAAGTGAATGGGCTCACTGAAGCTTTCTTT	CASSQVNGLTEAFF
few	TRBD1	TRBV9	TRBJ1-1	TGTGCCAGCAGCTCCGACAGGGGCACTGAAGCTTTCTTT	CASSSDRGTEAFF
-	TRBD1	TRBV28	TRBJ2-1	TGTGCCAGCAGTTTAAGACAGGGGGCCAGGAATGAGCAGTTCTTC	CASSLRQGARNEQFF
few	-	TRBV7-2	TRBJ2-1	TGTGCCAGCGGAGGCAGGGGCGGGGGTTACAATGAGCAGTTCTTC	CASGGRGGGYNEQFF
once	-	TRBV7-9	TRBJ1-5	TGTGCCAGCAGCCTAGGGGGGCCTCAGCCCCAGCATTTT	CASSLGGPQPQHF
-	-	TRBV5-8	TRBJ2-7	TGTGCCAGCAGCTTGCGGGGCCTGGGGGGTTACGAGCAGTACTTC	CASSLRGLGGYEQYF
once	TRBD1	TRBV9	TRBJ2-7	TGTGCCAGCAGCGTAGCTCCGGGACAGAACGAGCAGTACTTC	CASSVAPGQNEQYF
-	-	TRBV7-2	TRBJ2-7	TGTGCCAGCAGCTTAGGCTTTGCGGCGAGCTCCTACGAGCAGTACTTC	CASSLGFAASSYEQYF
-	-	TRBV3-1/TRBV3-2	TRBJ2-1	TGTGCCAGCAGCCAAGAACTGGCGGGCAATGAGCAGTTCTTC	CASSQELAGNEQFF
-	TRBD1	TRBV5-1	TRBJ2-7	TGCGCCAGCAGCTCAAACTACGGGACAGGGGCCTCCGAGCAGTACTTC	CASSSNYGTGASEQYF
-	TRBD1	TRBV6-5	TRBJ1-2	TGTGCCAGCACCGAGGCTGACAGGGGAGGGGGCTACACCTTC	CASTEADRGGGYTF
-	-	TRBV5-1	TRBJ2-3	TGCGCCAGCAGCACTACTACCTCTAGCACAGATACGCAGTATTTT	CASSTTTSSTDTQYF
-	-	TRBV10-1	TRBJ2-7	TGCGCCAGCAGTGGCTCAGGATCCTACGAGCAGTACTTC	CASSGSGSYEQYF